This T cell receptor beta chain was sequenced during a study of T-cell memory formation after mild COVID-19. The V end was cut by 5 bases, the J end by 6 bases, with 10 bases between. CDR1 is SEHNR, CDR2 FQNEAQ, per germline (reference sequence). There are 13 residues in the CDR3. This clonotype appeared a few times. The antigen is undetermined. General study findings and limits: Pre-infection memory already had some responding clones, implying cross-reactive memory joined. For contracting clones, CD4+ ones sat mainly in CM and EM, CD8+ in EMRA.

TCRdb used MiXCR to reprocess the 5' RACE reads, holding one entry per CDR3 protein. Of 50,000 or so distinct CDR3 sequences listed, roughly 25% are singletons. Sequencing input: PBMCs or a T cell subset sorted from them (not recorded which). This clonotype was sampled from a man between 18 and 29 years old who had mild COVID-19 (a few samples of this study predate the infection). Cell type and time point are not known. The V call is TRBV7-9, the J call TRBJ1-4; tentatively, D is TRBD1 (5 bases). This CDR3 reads CASSRDFDEKLFF. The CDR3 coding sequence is TGTGCCAGCAGCCGGGACTTCGATGAAAAACTGTTTTTT.